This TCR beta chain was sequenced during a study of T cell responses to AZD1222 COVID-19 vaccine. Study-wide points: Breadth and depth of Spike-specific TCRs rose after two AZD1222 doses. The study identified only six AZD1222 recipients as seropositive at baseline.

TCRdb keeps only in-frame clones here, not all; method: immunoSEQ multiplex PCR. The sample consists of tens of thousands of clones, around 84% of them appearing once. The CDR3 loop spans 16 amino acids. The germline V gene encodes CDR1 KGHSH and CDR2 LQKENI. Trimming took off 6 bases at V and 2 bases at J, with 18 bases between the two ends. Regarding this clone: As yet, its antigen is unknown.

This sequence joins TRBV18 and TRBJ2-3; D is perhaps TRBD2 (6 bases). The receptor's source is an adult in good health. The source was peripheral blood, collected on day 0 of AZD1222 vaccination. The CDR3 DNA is TGTGCCAGCTCCCCAACCGGGACTGGGTTCACAGATACGCAGTATTTT. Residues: CASSPTGTGFTDTQYF.